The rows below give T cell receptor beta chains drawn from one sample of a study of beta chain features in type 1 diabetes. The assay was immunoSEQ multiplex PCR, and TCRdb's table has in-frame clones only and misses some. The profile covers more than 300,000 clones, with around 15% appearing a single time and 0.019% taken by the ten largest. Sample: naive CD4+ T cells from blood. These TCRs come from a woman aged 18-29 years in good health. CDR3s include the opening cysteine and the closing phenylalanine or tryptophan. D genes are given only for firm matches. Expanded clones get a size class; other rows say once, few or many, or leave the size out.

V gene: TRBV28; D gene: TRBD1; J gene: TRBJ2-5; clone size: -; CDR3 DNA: TGTGCCAGCAGTTTAGACAGGGCCCAAGAGACCCAGTACTTC; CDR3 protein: CASSLDRAQETQYF
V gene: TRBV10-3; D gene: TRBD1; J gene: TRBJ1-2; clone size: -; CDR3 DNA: TGTGCCATCGGGGACAGTCCTAACTATGGCTACACCTTC; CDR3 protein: CAIGDSPNYGYTF
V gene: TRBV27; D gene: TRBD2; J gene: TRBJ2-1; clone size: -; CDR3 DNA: TGTGCCAGCAGACAGCCGACTAGCGGGAGATCTGATGAGCAGTTCTTC; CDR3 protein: CASRQPTSGRSDEQFF
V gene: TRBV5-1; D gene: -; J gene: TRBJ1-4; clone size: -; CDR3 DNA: TGCGCCAGCAGCCCGGACAGTTCCAATGAAAAACTGTTTTTT; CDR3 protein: CASSPDSSNEKLFF
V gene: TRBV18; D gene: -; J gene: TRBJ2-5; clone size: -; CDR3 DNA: TGTGCCAGCTCACCACTCGACAGCGAAGAGACCCAGTACTTC; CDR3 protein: CASSPLDSEETQYF
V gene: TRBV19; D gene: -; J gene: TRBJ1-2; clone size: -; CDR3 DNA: TGTGCCAGTACCCCCTCGGGGAACTATGGCTACACCTTC; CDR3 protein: CASTPSGNYGYTF
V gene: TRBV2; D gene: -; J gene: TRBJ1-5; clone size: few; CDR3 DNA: TGTGCCAGTATGGGGGGAAATAGGCAGCCCCAGCATTTT; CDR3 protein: CASMGGNRQPQHF
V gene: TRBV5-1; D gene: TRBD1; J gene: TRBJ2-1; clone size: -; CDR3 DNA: TGCGCCAGCAGCTCGACAGGGTCCGATGAGCAGTTCTTC; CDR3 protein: CASSSTGSDEQFF
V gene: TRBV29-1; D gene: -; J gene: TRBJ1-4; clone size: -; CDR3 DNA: TGCAGCGTTCGGTCCGCTAATGAAAAACTGTTTTTT; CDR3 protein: CSVRSANEKLFF
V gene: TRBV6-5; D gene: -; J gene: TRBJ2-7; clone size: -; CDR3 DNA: TGTGCCAGCAGTTTGGGCTCCAGGGACGAGCAGTACTTC; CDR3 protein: CASSLGSRDEQYF
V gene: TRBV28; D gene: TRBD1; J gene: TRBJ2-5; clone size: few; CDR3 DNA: TGTGCCAGCAAAGACAGGGGGCGGAATATAGAGACCCAGTACTTC; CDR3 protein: CASKDRGRNIETQYF
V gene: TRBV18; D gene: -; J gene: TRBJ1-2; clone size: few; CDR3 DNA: TGTGCCAGCTCTCCCCCTGCCGACACGGCACTCGACTACACCTTC; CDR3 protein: CASSPPADTALDYTF
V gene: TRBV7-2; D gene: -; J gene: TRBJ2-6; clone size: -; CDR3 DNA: TGTGCCAGCAGCTTAGGGCAGGCTGGGGCCAACGTCCTGACTTTC; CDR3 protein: CASSLGQAGANVLTF
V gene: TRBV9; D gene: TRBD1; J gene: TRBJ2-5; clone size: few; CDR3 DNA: TGTGCCAGCAGCGTAGGTTTTCGAGACAGGGGGTACGAGACCCAGTACTTC; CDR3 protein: CASSVGFRDRGYETQYF
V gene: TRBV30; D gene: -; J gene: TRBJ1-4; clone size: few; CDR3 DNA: TGTGCCTGGAGCGGGGTCAACAGCGCAACTAATGAAAAACTGTTTTTT; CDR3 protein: CAWSGVNSATNEKLFF
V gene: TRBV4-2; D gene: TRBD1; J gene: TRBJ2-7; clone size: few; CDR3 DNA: TGTGCCAGCAGCCAAGGGGGGACAGGGTCCTACGAGCAGTACTTC; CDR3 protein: CASSQGGTGSYEQYF
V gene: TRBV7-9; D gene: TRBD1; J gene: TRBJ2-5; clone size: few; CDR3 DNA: TGTGCCAGCAGCTTCCCGACAGGGGCACAAGAGACCCAGTACTTC; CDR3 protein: CASSFPTGAQETQYF
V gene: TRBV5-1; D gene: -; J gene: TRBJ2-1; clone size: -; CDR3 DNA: TGCGCCAGCAGCTCCGGTGAGAACTCCTACAATGAGCAGTTCTTC; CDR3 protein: CASSSGENSYNEQFF
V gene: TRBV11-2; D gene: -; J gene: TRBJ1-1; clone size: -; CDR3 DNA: TGTGCCAGTGGGGCGGGGAGGAACACTGAAGCTTTCTTT; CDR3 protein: CASGAGRNTEAFF
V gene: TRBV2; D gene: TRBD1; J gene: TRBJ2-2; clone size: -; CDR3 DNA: TGTGCCAGCAGTATAGGCCGGGACAGAAACACCGGGGAGCTGTTTTTT; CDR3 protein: CASSIGRDRNTGELFF
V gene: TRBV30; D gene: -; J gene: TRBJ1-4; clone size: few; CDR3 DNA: TGTGCCTGGAGCCCTACCCCAGCAGAGCGGCAAAAACTGTTTTTT; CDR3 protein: CAWSPTPAERQKLFF
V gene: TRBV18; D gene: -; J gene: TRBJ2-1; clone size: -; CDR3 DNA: TGTGCCAGCTCACCACCGTTGGCTAGCTCCTACAATGAGCAGTTCTTC; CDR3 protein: CASSPPLASSYNEQFF
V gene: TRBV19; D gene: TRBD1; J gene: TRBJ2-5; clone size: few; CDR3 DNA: TGTGCCAGTAGTATCCTTGACAGGGAGGAGACCCAGTACTTC; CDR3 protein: CASSILDREETQYF
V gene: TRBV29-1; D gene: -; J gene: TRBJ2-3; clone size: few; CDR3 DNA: TGCAGCGTCCCTTTTTGGGCTAGCGCCTACACAGATACGCAGTATTTT; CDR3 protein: CSVPFWASAYTDTQYF
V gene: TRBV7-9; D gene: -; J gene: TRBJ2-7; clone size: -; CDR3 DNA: TGTGCCAGCAGCTTTTTCTCGAGGGACGAGCAGTACTTC; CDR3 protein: CASSFFSRDEQYF
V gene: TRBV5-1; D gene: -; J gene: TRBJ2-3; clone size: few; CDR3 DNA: TGCGCCAGCAGCTTGGCCGGGGGTTCCTTCACAGATACGCAGTATTTT; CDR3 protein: CASSLAGGSFTDTQYF
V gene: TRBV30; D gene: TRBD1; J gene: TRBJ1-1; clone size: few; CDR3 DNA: TGTGCCTGGAGCAGGGGGCCTCGGAACACTGAAGCTTTCTTT; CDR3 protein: CAWSRGPRNTEAFF
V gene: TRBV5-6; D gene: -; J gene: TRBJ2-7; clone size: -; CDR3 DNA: TGTGCCAGCAGCTTTACCGTCAACACCTACGAGCAGTACTTC; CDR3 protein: CASSFTVNTYEQYF
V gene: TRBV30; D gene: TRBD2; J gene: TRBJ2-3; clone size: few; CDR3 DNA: TGTGCCTGGGCCCGGACTAGCAGAGATACGCAGTATTTT; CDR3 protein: CAWARTSRDTQYF
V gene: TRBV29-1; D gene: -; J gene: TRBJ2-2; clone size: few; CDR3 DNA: TGCGGAGGGCTTTCGAACACCGGGGAGCTGTTTTTT; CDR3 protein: CGGLSNTGELFF
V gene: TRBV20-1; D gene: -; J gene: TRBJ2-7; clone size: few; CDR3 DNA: TGCAGTGCCACGACTAGATCCGAGCAGTACTTC; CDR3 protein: CSATTRSEQYF
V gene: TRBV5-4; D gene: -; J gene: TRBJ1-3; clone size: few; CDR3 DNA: TGTGCCAGCAGCTTGGGGAGCCCTGGAAACACCATATATTTT; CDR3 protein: CASSLGSPGNTIYF
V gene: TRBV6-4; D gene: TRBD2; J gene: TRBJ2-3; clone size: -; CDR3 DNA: TGTGCCAGCAGCGTCGGGAGGGCCGGCACAGATACGCAGTATTTT; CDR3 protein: CASSVGRAGTDTQYF
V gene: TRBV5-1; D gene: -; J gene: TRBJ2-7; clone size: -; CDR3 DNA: TGCGCCAGCAGCGACAGAGTTAAGGACGAGCAGTACTTC; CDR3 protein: CASSDRVKDEQYF
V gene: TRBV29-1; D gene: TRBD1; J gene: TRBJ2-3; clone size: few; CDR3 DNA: TGCAGCGTAGACCAAGTGGACAGGGGGCGCCAAGATACGCAGTATTTT; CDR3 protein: CSVDQVDRGRQDTQYF
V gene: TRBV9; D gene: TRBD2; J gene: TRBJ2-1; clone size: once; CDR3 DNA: TGTGCCAGCAGCGTAGAACTAGCGGTGTCCTACAATGAGCAGTTCTTC; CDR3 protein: CASSVELAVSYNEQFF
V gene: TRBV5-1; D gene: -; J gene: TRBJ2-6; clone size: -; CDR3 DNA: TGCGCCAGCAGCGGATCCGGGACTCCCTTTTGGAGTGGGGCCAACGTCCTGACTTTC; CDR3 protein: CASSGSGTPFWSGANVLTF
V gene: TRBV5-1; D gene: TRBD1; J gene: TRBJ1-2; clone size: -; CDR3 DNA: TGCGCCAGCAGCTTGAGGACAGGGGCGCTCTATGGCTACACCTTC; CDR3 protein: CASSLRTGALYGYTF
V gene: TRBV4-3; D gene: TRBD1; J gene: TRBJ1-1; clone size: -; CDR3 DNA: TGCGCCAGCAGCCAAGATGTCCAGGGGGACACTGAAGCTTTCTTT; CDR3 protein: CASSQDVQGDTEAFF
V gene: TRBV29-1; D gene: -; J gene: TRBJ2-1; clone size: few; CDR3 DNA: TGCAGCGTCGGGGACTTGATCTACAATGAGCAGTTCTTC; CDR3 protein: CSVGDLIYNEQFF
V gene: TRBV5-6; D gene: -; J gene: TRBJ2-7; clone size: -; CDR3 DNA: TGTGCCAGCAGCTTGGGGCAGGGTCGCGAGCAGTACTTC; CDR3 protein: CASSLGQGREQYF
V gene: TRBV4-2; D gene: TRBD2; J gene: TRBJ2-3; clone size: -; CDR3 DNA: TGTGCCAGCAGCCAGACACGGGAGGTAGGCACAGATACGCAGTATTTT; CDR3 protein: CASSQTREVGTDTQYF
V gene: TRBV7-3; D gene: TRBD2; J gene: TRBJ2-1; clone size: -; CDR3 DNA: TGTGCCAGCAGTTCCTTAGCGGGACCGGAGCAGTTCTTC; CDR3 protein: CASSSLAGPEQFF
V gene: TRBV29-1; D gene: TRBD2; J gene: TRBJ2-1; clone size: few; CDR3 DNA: TGCAGCGTTGCTAGCGGAGACAATGAGCAGTTCTTC; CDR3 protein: CSVASGDNEQFF
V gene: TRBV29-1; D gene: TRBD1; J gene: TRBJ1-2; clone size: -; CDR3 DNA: TGCAGCGTAGGGGACAGCTTTAACTATGGCTACACCTTC; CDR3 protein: CSVGDSFNYGYTF
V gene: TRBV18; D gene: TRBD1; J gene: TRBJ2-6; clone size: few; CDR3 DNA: TGTGCCAGCGGGGGACAGCCATTAGGCTCTGGGGCCAACGTCCTGACTTTC; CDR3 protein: CASGGQPLGSGANVLTF
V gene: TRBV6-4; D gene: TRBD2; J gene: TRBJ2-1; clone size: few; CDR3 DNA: TGTGCCAGCAGTGCTGGCGGGGCGGGAGGGAATGAGCAGTTCTTC; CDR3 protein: CASSAGGAGGNEQFF
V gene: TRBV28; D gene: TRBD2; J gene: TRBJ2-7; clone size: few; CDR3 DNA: TGTGCCAGCAGTCCGCAACTAGCGGGGCGCTACGAGCAGTACTTC; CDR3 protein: CASSPQLAGRYEQYF
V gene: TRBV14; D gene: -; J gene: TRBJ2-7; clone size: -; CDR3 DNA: TGTGCCAGCAGCCAAGATCGCTACGAGCAGTACTTC; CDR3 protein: CASSQDRYEQYF
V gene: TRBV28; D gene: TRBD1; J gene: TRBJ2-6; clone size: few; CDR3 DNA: TGTGCCAGCAGTCCGGGACAGGGGGGACCCGTCCTGACTTTC; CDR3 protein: CASSPGQGGPVLTF
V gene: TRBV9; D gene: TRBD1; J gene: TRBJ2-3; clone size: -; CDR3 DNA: TGTGCCAGCAGCGTAGCAGGGGGCCCTCTGAGAGATACGCAGTATTTT; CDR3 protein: CASSVAGGPLRDTQYF
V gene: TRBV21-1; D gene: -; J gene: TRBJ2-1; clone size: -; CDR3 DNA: TGTGCCAGCAGCAAAGTCCTCTCGGGAGGGGACCGCTCCTACAATGAGCAGTTCTTC; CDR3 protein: CASSKVLSGGDRSYNEQFF
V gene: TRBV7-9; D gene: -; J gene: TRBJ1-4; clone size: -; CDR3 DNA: TGTGCCAGCAGCCTTACAGCAGCCAGGGGAGAAAAACTGTTTTTT; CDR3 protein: CASSLTAARGEKLFF
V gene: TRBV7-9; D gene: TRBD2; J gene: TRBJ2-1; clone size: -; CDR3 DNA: TGTGCCAGCAGCTTAGAAAGCGGGATAAGTGAGCAGTTCTTC; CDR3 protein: CASSLESGISEQFF
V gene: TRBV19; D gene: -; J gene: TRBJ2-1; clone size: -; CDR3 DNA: TGTGCCAGTAGCCGAACATCGATCTACAATGAGCAGTTCTTC; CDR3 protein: CASSRTSIYNEQFF